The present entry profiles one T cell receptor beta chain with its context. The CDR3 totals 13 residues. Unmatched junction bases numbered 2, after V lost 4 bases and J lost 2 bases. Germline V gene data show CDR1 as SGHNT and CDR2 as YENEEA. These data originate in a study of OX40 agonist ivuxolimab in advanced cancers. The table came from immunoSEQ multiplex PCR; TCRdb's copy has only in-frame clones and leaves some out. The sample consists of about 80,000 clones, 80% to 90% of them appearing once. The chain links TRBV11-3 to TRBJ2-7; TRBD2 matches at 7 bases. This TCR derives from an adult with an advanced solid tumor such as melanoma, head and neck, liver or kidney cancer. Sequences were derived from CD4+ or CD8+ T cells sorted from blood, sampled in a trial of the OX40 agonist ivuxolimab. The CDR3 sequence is CASSSGLAYEQYF. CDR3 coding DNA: TGTGCCAGCAGCTCCGGACTAGCCTACGAGCAGTACTTC.